This T cell receptor (beta chain) comes out of a study of spatial heterogeneity in lung cancer. Time point given: blood at routine non-recurrence follow-up after resection. Via MiXCR, TCRdb re-called the 5' RACE reads, giving one row per CDR3 protein. This repertoire shows under 20,000 distinct CDR3 sequences, about 10% found once; its top ten account for less than 25%. This clonotype is medium-sized (0.01 to 0.1%) by share. V lost 7 bases to trimming and J lost 6 bases, with 8 bases between them. This CDR3 spans 11 amino acids. The sequencing here drew on PBMCs, taken at follow-up. V usage is TRBV12-3 or TRBV12-4 and J usage is TRBJ2-3; D is undetermined. This receptor was taken from a male donor with early-stage non-small cell lung cancer. CDR3 sequence reads: CASTYSDTQYF. CDR3 DNA: TGTGCCAGCACCTACTCGGATACGCAGTATTTT.